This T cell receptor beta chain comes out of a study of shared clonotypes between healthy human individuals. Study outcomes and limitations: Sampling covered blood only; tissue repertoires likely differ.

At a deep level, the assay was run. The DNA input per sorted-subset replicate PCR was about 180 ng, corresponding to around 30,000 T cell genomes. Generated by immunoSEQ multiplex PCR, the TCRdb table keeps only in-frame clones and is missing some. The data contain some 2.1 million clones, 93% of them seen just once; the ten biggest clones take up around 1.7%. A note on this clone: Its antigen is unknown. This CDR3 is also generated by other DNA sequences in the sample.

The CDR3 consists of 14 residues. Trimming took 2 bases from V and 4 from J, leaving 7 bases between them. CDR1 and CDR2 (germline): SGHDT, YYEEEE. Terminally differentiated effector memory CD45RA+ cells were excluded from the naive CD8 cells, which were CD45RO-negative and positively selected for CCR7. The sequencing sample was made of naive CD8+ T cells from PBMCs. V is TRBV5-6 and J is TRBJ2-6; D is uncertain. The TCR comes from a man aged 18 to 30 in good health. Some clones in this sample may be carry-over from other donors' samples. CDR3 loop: CASSFGSGANVLTF. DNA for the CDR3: TGTGCCAGCAGCTTTGGTTCCGGGGCCAACGTCCTGACTTTC.